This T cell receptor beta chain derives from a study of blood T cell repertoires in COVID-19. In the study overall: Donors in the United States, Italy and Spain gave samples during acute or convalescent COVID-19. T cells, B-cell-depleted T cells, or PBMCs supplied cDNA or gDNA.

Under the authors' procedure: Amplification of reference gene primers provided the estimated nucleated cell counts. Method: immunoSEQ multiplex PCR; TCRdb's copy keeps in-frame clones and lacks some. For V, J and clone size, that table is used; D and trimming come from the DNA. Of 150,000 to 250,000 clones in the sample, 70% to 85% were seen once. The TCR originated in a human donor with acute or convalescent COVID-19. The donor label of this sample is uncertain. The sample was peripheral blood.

The CDR3 spells CATRPLTGGVVTEAFF. The CDR3 DNA sequence: TGTGCCACCCGCCCGTTGACAGGGGGCGTTGTCACTGAAGCTTTCTTT. This chain links TRBV27 with TRBJ1-1; the match to TRBD1 covers 10 bases. Losses at the gene ends were 10 bases for V and 4 bases for J; bases not matched to a gene: 15. Germline assignment: CDR1 MNHEY and CDR2 SMNVEV (reference sequence). The CDR3 has 16 amino acids.